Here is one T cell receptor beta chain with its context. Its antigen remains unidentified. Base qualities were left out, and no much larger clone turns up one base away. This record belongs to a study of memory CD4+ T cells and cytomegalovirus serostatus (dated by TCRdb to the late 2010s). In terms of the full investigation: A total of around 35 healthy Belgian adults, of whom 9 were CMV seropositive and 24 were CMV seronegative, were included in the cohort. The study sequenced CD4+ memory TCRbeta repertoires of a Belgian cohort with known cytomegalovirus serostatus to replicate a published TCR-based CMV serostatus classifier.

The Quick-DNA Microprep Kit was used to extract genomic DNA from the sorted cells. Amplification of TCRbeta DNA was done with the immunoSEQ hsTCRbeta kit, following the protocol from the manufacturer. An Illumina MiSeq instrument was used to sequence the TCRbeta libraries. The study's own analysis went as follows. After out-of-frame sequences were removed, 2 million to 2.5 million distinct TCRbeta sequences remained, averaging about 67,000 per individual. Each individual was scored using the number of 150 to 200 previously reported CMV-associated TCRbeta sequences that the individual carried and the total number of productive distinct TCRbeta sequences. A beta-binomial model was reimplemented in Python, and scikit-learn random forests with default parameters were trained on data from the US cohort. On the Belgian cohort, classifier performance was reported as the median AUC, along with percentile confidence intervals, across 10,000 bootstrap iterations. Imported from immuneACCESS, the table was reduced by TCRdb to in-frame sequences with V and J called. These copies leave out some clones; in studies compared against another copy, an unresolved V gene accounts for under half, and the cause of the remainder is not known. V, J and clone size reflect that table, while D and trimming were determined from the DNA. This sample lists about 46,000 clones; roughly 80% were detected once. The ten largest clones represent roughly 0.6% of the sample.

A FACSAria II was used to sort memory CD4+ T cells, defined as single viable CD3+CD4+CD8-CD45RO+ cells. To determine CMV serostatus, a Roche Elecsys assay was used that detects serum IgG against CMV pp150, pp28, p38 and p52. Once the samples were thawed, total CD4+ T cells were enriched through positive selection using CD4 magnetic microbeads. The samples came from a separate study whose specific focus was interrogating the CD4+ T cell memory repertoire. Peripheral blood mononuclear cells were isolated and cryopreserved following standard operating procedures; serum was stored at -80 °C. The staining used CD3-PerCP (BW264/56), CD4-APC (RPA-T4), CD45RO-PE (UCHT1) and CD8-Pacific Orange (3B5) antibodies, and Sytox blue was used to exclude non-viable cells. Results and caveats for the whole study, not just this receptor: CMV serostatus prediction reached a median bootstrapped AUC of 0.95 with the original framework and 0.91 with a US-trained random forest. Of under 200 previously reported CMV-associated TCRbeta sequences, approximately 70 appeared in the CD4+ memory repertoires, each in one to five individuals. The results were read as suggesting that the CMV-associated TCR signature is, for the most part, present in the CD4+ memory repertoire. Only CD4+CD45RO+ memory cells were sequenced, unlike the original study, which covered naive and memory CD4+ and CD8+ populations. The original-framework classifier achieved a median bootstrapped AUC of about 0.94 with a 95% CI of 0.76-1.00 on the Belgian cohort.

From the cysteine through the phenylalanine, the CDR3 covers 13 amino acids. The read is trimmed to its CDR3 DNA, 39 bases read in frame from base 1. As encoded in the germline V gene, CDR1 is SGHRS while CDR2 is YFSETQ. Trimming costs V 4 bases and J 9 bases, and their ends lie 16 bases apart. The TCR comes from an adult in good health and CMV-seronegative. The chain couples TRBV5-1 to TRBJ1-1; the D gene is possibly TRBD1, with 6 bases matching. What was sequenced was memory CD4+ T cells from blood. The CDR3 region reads CASSPEGQNKAFF. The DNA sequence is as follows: TGCGCCAGCAGCCCAGAAGGACAGAACAAAGCTTTCTTT.